The entry below gives a single T cell receptor (beta chain) sequence along with its context. Its antigen is unknown. Assay: immunoSEQ multiplex PCR; the TCRdb copy retains only in-frame clones and omits some. The sample lists tens of thousands of clones, roughly 87% occurring once. This sample was taken from a study of T cell responses to AZD1222 COVID-19 vaccine. At the level of the study: The study pooled second doses at about 4 or about 12 weeks.

Regarding the study as a whole: Close to half of spike-specific TCRs reportedly recognize unmutated variant regions. Repertoire sampling was restricted to post-peak T cell response timepoints. Clonal diversity was possibly underestimated, and the donors were mostly white British, with more females.

The CDR3 is 20 residues long. V dropped 4 bases and J dropped 0; count of bases not matched to a gene: 20. This sample comprised peripheral blood, obtained on day 0 of AZD1222 vaccination. This receptor was taken from an adult in good health. This rearrangement joins TRBV5-3 to TRBJ1-1; 8 bases fit TRBD1. TRBV5-3 is flagged as an ORF with uncertain function. The CDR3 loop reads CARSGSGQVLLVSMNTEAFF. Here the CDR3 DNA reads TGTGCCAGAAGCGGCTCGGGACAGGTCCTCCTCGTCTCAATGAACACTGAAGCTTTCTTT.